This record looks at one TCR beta chain sequence and its context. Antigen unknown. This sample is drawn from a study of OX40 agonist ivuxolimab in advanced cancers. The assay was immunoSEQ multiplex PCR, and TCRdb's table has in-frame clones only and misses some. The sample carries approximately 39,000 clones, 80% to 90% recorded once. J lost 6 bases, V lost 4 bases, and 5 bases had no gene match. CDR1 is SGDLS and CDR2 is YYNGEE in the germline V gene. The CDR3 covers 14 residues. Whole-study results and caveats: The authors did not determine the antigen specificity of the expanded peripheral T cells.

Sequenced here: CD4+ or CD8+ T cells sorted from blood, sampled in a trial of the OX40 agonist ivuxolimab. The TCR originated in an adult with an advanced solid tumor such as melanoma, head and neck, liver or kidney cancer. The chain couples TRBV9 to TRBJ2-3; 10 bases line up with TRBD2. In nucleotides, the CDR3 is TGTGCCAGCAGCAGCGGGGGGGCCGGTGATACGCAGTATTTT. Translation gives CASSSGGAGDTQYF.